The 32 T cell receptor beta chains given below trace back to one sample, sequenced in a study of blood T cell repertoires in COVID-19. The method was immunoSEQ multiplex PCR; TCRdb's version includes in-frame clones alone and lacks a portion of them. The repertoire holds roughly 360,000 clones, with approximately 77% as singletons. The material sequenced was peripheral blood. Every receptor here comes from a human donor with acute or convalescent COVID-19. The donor label of this sample is uncertain.

The chain employs TRBV7-2 and TRBJ1-5; D is undetermined. Germline V gives CDR1 SGHTA, CDR2 FQGNSA. The CDR3 has 16 residues. V lost 5 bases and J 0 bases, leaving 14 bases between the germline ends. For the CDR3, the DNA is TGTGCCAGCAGCCCCCGCCGGGGAGATAGCAATCAGCCCCAGCATTTT. Protein product: CASSPRRGDSNQPQHF. Full variable domain (outside the CDR3, taken from reference TRBV7-2 and TRBJ1-5): GAGVSQSPSNKVTEKGKDVELRCDPISGHTALYWYRQSLGQGLEFLIYFQGNSAPDKSGLPSDRFSAERTGGSVSTLTIQRTQQEDSAVYLCASSPRRGDSNQPQHFGDGTRLSIL.

V gene TRBV30 combines with J gene TRBJ1-5; 7 bases are a match to TRBD1. Germline assignment: CDR1 GTSNPN and CDR2 SVGIG (reference sequence). The CDR3 has 14 residues. The ends lost 1 base at V and 7 bases at J; junction bases unmatched: 7. This CDR3 reads CAWSGQGGNQPQHF. The CDR3, as DNA: TGTGCCTGGAGTGGACAGGGAGGAAACCAGCCCCAGCATTTT.

A note on this clone: The identical CDR3 is also encoded by other nucleotide sequences in the sample. The rearrangement uses TRBV6-5 and TRBJ1-2, with 7 bases that match TRBD1. The CDR3 contains 14 residues. Germline V CDR1 and CDR2: MNHEY, SVGAGI. Trimming removed 2 bases from V and 4 bases from J; junction bases left unmatched: 4. The CDR3 reads CASSYRAGGYGYTF. Written as DNA, the CDR3 is TGTGCCAGCAGTTACCGGGCAGGGGGCTATGGCTACACCTTC.

This rearrangement joins TRBV4-2 to TRBJ2-1; 8 bases match TRBD2. Germline trimming cut 3 bases from V and 2 bases from J; bases unmatched to any gene: 3. The germline CDR1 and CDR2 sequences are LGHNA and YNFKEQ. CDR3 size: 15 residues. CDR3 in amino acids: CASSHLSGAYNEQFF. In DNA, the CDR3 is TGTGCCAGCAGCCACCTTAGCGGGGCCTACAATGAGCAGTTCTTC.

The J gene is TRBJ1-2, the V gene TRBV3-1 (or the pseudogene TRBV3-2), with 7 bases aligning to TRBD1. Germline V gene sequence: CDR1 LGHDT, CDR2 YNNKEL (reference sequence). The trim removed 3 bases at V and 0 bases at J, leaving 7 bases unmatched. This CDR3 has 16 amino acids. CDR3 DNA sequence: TGTGCCAGCAGCCACCGGGACAGAGTTACTAACTATGGCTACACCTTC. Its protein is CASSHRDRVTNYGYTF.

The chain uses TRBV5-4 and TRBJ1-1, with D unresolved. The V end was cut by 2 bases, the J end by 8 bases, with 13 bases between. The V gene's germline CDR1 is SGHNT and CDR2 YYREEE (reference sequence). There are 13 residues in the CDR3. The CDR3 spells CASSFEGGPEAFF. CDR3 sequence (DNA): TGTGCCAGCAGCTTTGAGGGCGGACCCGAAGCTTTCTTT.

The chain employs TRBV29-1 and TRBJ2-2, with TRBD1 identical over 7 bases. Germline CDR1 is SQVTM and CDR2 is ANQGSEA. The CDR3 consists of 13 residues. Unmatched junction bases numbered 1, after V lost 3 bases and J lost 3 bases. The CDR3 is CSVDQGDTGELFF. The CDR3 DNA reads as TGCAGCGTTGATCAGGGGGACACCGGGGAGCTGTTTTTT.

V is TRBV29-1 and J is TRBJ2-3; no reliable D call. This CDR3 is 12 amino acids long. Germline V gives CDR1 SQVTM, CDR2 ANQGSEA. Deletions cut 6 bases from V and 2 bases from J, with 9 bases between. CDR3 loop: CSVRQATDTQYF. The DNA of the CDR3 is TGCAGCGTAAGACAAGCCACAGATACGCAGTATTTT.

This clone turned up a few times. The chain couples TRBV18 to TRBJ2-1; D is uncertain. V lost 4 bases to trimming and J lost 1 base, with 5 bases between them. Looked up from germline, CDR1 is KGHSH and CDR2 is LQKENI. This CDR3 spans 13 amino acids. The CDR3 nucleotides are TGTGCCAGCTCACGGAGTTCCTACAATGAGCAGTTCTTC. This encodes CASSRSSYNEQFF. The full variable domain, with the rest looked up from reference TRBV18 and TRBJ2-1, is NAGVMQNPRHLVRRRGQEARLRCSPMKGHSHVYWYRQLPEEGLKFMVYLQKENIIDESGMPKERFSAEFPKEGPSILRIQQVVRGDSAAYFCASSRSSYNEQFFGPGTRLTVL.

This clone was recorded a few times. The chain joins TRBV10-3 to TRBJ2-1, with 10 nucleotides matching TRBD1. Looked up from germline, CDR1 is ENHRY and CDR2 is SYGVKD. The CDR3 contains 13 residues. V was pared by 9 bases and J by 8 bases, with 7 bases of the junction left unmatched. The CDR3 DNA sequence: TGTGCCATAACGGACAGGGGGTACCATGAGCAGTTCTTC. It yields the protein CAITDRGYHEQFF.

The chain recombines TRBV5-6 with TRBJ1-6; maybe TRBD1 (5 bases). The CDR3 has 17 residues. Germline V gene data show CDR1 as SGHDT and CDR2 as YYEEEE. Trimming shortened V by 1 base and J by 9 bases, and 20 bases separated the two germline ends. CDR3 nucleotide sequence: TGTGCCAGCAGCTTGCTCCGGCAGGGAGGGAGGAGTTCACCCCTCCACTTT. Its protein product is CASSLLRQGGRSSPLHF.

The chain is built from TRBV10-2 and TRBJ2-1; D unclear. Germline V gene data show CDR1 as WSHSY and CDR2 as SAAADI. V lost 0 bases and J lost 8, with 14 bases in between. CDR3 length: 15 amino acids. The CDR3 here is CASSESGRMVHEQFF. The DNA for the CDR3 is TGCGCCAGCAGTGAGTCGGGCCGGATGGTACATGAGCAGTTCTTC.

This sequence joins TRBV29-1 and TRBJ1-1; possible D gene TRBD1, 5 bases. V was pared by 0 bases and J by 4 bases, with 15 bases between. Germline V gene data show CDR1 as SQVTM and CDR2 as ANQGSEA. This CDR3 is 15 amino acids long. CDR3 coding DNA: TGCAGCGTTGAAGATCCCAGGGTGTTTGCCACTGAAGCTTTCTTT. It encodes CSVEDPRVFATEAFF.

The chain is built from TRBV19 and TRBJ1-1; D gene ambiguous. Trimming removed 6 bases at V and 1 base at J, with 15 bases between. Germline V gives CDR1 LNHDA, CDR2 SQIVND (reference sequence). This CDR3 comprises 15 residues. The CDR3 nucleotides read TGTGCCAGTAGCCCTAGCCGGCCCACGAACACTGAAGCTTTCTTT. Its protein is CASSPSRPTNTEAFF.

About this clone: This specimen includes other DNA sequences encoding the same CDR3. The chain joins TRBV6-5 to TRBJ1-2; 7 nucleotides line up with TRBD1. The CDR3 is made up of 14 amino acids. V was clipped by 4 bases and J by 4 bases; unmatched bases: 6. The germline gives CDR1 MNHEY, CDR2 SVGAGI. The DNA of the CDR3 is TGTGCCAGCAGTTTAGGGGGCCAACTCTATGGCTACACCTTC. It codes for CASSLGGQLYGYTF.

The chain has TRBV15 and TRBJ2-7, with D perhaps matching TRBD2 (6 bases). The germline V gene has CDR1 LNHNV and CDR2 YYDKDF (reference sequence). V was cut by 8 bases and J by 3 bases, with 17 bases left in between. The CDR3 consists of 14 residues. CDR3 loop: CATGRDVGGYEQYF. CDR3 nucleotide sequence: TGTGCCACCGGACGGGACGTCGGGGGCTACGAGCAGTACTTC.

The V call is TRBV28, the J call TRBJ1-2; D may be TRBD1 (5 bases). The germline V and J ends were trimmed by 5 bases and 6 bases, with 16 bases remaining between them. The CDR3 spans 14 residues. Per germline, CDR1 MDHEN and CDR2 SYDVKM. The CDR3 coding sequence is TGTGCCAGCAGTGGGGTCACAGGTTGGAATGGCTACACCTTC. This encodes CASSGVTGWNGYTF.

The rearrangement links TRBV28 to TRBJ1-2; TRBD1 matches 8 bases. The germline CDR1 and CDR2 sequences are MDHEN and SYDVKM. The CDR3 spans 15 residues. Trimming cost V 6 bases and J 5 bases; bases outside gene matches: 11. CDR3 region: CASRTYSGTGYGYTF. The CDR3 bases are TGTGCCAGCAGGACCTACAGTGGGACAGGTTATGGCTACACCTTC.

V gene TRBV7-9 combines with J gene TRBJ1-1; D ambiguous. The ends were cut back, 3 bases at V and 4 bases at J, with 6 bases in the middle. Germline assignment: CDR1 SEHNR and CDR2 FQNEAQ (reference sequence). The CDR3 length is 12 residues. CDR3 region: CASSFGSTEAFF. In DNA, the CDR3 is TGTGCCAGCAGCTTCGGGAGCACTGAAGCTTTCTTT.

This clone was picked up a small number of times. This chain joins TRBV7-2 and TRBJ2-2, with a possible D match to TRBD1 (6 bases). The ends were cut back, 5 bases at V and 6 bases at J, with 10 bases in the middle. The germline CDR1 and CDR2 sequences are SGHTA and FQGNSA. The CDR3 loop spans 13 amino acids. Here the CDR3 DNA reads TGTGCCAGCAGCCGACAGGAGGCCGGGGAGCTGTTTTTT. Its protein product is CASSRQEAGELFF. Combining the CDR3 with reference TRBV7-2 and TRBJ2-2 gives the whole variable domain GAGVSQSPSNKVTEKGKDVELRCDPISGHTALYWYRQSLGQGLEFLIYFQGNSAPDKSGLPSDRFSAERTGGSVSTLTIQRTQQEDSAVYLCASSRQEAGELFFGEGSRLTVL.

The chain uses TRBV4-1 and TRBJ2-2, with a tentative D call TRBD1 (5 bases). The CDR3 extends over 19 amino acids. The germline V gene has CDR1 MGHRA and CDR2 YSYEKL. The V gene lost 0 bases and the J gene lost 0 bases, with 17 bases spanning the gap. The CDR3 nucleotides are TGCGCCAGCAGCCAAGATACCAACAGGCGGCGTACGAACACCGGGGAGCTGTTTTTT. Translating gives CASSQDTNRRRTNTGELFF.

The chain carries TRBV2 and TRBJ2-7, with 9 nucleotides matching TRBD1. V lost 2 bases to trimming and J lost 6 bases; unmatched junction nucleotides: 11. Looked up from germline, CDR1 is SNHLY and CDR2 is FYNNEI. The CDR3 length is 16 residues. The CDR3 DNA is TGTGCCAGCAGTGAATTAGGGACAGGGCGGATGGGCGAGCAGTACTTC. This translates into CASSELGTGRMGEQYF. The whole variable domain, remainder taken from reference TRBV2 and TRBJ2-7, is EPEVTQTPSHQVTQMGQEVILRCVPISNHLYFYWYRQILGQKVEFLVSFYNNEISEKSEIFDDQFSVERPDGSNFTLKIRSTKLEDSAMYFCASSELGTGRMGEQYFGPGTRLTVT.

This clone came up once. This chain links TRBV3-1 (or the pseudogene TRBV3-2) with TRBJ2-1, with TRBD2 identical over 10 bases. CDR3 length equals 17 residues. From germline, CDR1 is LGHDT and CDR2 YNNKEL (reference sequence). J gave up 5 bases and V 4 bases, and 11 bases lay outside the gene matches. The DNA for the CDR3 is TGTGCCAGCAGCCGTCACCTAGCGGGAGTGGGGAACAATGAGCAGTTCTTC. Its protein product is CASSRHLAGVGNNEQFF.

The chain uses TRBV7-6 and TRBJ2-5; no reliable D call. The V end was cut by 5 bases, the J end by 5 bases, with 9 bases between. There are 12 residues in the CDR3. The V gene's germline CDR1 is SGHVS and CDR2 FNYEAQ. The CDR3: CASSKSGETQYF. Written as DNA, the CDR3 is TGTGCCAGCAGCAAATCTGGCGAGACCCAGTACTTC.

The CDR3 is CASSLTNLGTGDLYGYTF. For the CDR3, the DNA is TGTGCCAGCAGCTTGACCAATCTAGGGACAGGAGACCTCTATGGCTACACCTTC. The chain couples TRBV5-6 to TRBJ1-2, with TRBD1 identical over 8 bases. The germline gives CDR1 SGHDT, CDR2 YYEEEE. This CDR3 contains 18 residues. With V trimmed by 1 base and J by 4 bases, 15 bases remained unmatched.

This chain links TRBV5-4 with TRBJ2-7, with 10 bases identical to TRBD1. This CDR3 comprises 15 residues. V shed 5 bases and J 7 bases; nucleotides not matched to a gene: 12. Germline V CDR1 and CDR2: SGHNT, YYREEE (reference sequence). The CDR3 protein is CASRDDRGRPGEQYF. The CDR3 DNA sequence: TGTGCCAGCAGAGACGACAGGGGGCGCCCGGGGGAGCAGTACTTC.

The genes are TRBV19 and TRBJ1-4; TRBD1 aligns across 11 bases. V shed 7 bases and J 2 bases; nucleotides not matched to a gene: 9. Germline CDR1 and CDR2: LNHDA and SQIVND (reference sequence). This CDR3 is built from 17 residues. This CDR3 is CASTTRDRGMTNEKLFF. In nucleotides, the CDR3 is TGTGCCAGTACGACCCGGGACAGGGGGATGACTAATGAAAAACTGTTTTTT.

The CDR3 coding sequence is TGTGCCAGCAGCCAGGGACTAGCGGGAGCACCCTACAATGAGCAGTTCTTC. Amino acids: CASSQGLAGAPYNEQFF. The rearrangement uses TRBV3-1 (or the pseudogene TRBV3-2) and TRBJ2-1, with 14 bases matching TRBD2. Germline V gene data show CDR1 as LGHDT and CDR2 as YNNKEL (reference sequence). This CDR3 has 17 residues. V lost 3 bases to trimming and J lost 2 bases; unmatched junction nucleotides: 3.

The rearrangement uses TRBV18 and TRBJ1-1; maybe TRBD1 (5 bases). Germline CDR1 is KGHSH and CDR2 is LQKENI. This CDR3 spans 13 amino acids. Trimming left V 6 bases short and J 4 bases short, with 12 bases between. Here the CDR3 reads CASSTDIRTEAFF. CDR3 bases: TGTGCCAGCTCGACAGACATCCGCACTGAAGCTTTCTTT.

The chain employs TRBV7-9 and TRBJ2-1; tentative D call: TRBD1 (5 bases). Germline-derived CDR1 and CDR2 are SEHNR and FQNEAQ (reference sequence). The CDR3 covers 14 residues. V was pared by 2 bases and J by 5 bases, with 10 bases between. In nucleotides, the CDR3 is TGTGCCAGCAGCTTATCTGACAGACACAATGAGCAGTTCTTC. This codes for CASSLSDRHNEQFF.

This chain joins TRBV7-9 and TRBJ2-7; tentatively, D is TRBD1 (6 bases). Looked up from germline, CDR1 is SEHNR and CDR2 is FQNEAQ (reference sequence). This CDR3 spans 15 amino acids. Between the trimmed V and J ends, which lost 5 bases and 5 bases, there was a span of 19 bases. The DNA for the CDR3 is TGTGCCAGCAGCCCGCCCGGGACACGGCGGGACGAGCAGTACTTC. Translated, it gives CASSPPGTRRDEQYF. Combining the CDR3 with reference TRBV7-9 and TRBJ2-7 gives the whole variable domain DTGVSQNPRHKITKRGQNVTFRCDPISEHNRLYWYRQTLGQGPEFLTYFQNEAQLEKSRLLSDRFSAERPKGSFSTLEIQRTEQGDSAMYLCASSPPGTRRDEQYFGPGTRLTVT.

The chain couples TRBV18 to TRBJ2-7; 7 bases match TRBD2. Looked up from germline, CDR1 is KGHSH and CDR2 is LQKENI. CDR3 size: 14 residues. Losses at the gene ends were 0 bases for V and 10 bases for J; bases not matched to a gene: 9. The CDR3 spells CASSPPVGGGPQYF. DNA for the CDR3: TGTGCCAGCTCACCACCGGTGGGGGGAGGGCCCCAGTACTTC.